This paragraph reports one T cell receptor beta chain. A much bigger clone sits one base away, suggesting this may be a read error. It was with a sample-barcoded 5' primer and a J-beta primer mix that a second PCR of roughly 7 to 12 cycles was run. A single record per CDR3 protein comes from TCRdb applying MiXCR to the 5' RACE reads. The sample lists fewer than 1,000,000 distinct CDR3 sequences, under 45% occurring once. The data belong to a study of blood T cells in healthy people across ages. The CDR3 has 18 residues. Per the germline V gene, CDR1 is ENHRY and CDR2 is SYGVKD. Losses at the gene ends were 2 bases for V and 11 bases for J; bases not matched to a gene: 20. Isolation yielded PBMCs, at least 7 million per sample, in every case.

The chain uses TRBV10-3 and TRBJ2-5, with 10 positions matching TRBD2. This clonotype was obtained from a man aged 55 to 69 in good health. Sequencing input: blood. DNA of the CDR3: TGTGCCATCAGTGAGACCGGACTAGCGGAGATTTCCTACAATGAGCAGTACTTC. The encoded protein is CAISETGLAEISYNEQYF.